Listed below are T cell receptor beta chains from one sample, sequenced in a study of T cell responses to AZD1222 COVID-19 vaccine. Sequencing used immunoSEQ multiplex PCR; TCRdb keeps in-frame clones, though not all of them. The data hold 110,000 to 150,000 clones, with about 90% observed a single time. The sequenced sample was peripheral blood, obtained 28 days after the second AZD1222 dose. The receptor set was obtained from an adult who received the AZD1222 COVID-19 vaccine. Both conserved end residues are trimmed from each CDR3. Fields, in order: J gene, V gene, clone size, CDR3 protein. Some rows mark clone size as missing; the rest say once, few, many or name a class of expanded clone.

TRBJ2-5,TRBV18,.,ASRESAIGVETQY
TRBJ1-5,TRBV25-1,.,ASSEGHYSNQPQH
TRBJ1-2,TRBV19,.,ASTRQGWQYGYT
TRBJ1-5,TRBV30,.,AWSHTSRQSNQPQH
TRBJ2-3,TRBV7-7,.,ASSLGAGGAGDTQY
TRBJ1-5,TRBV2,.,ASSFGQGYQPQH
TRBJ1-1,TRBV6-1,.,ASSDPGASNTEAF
TRBJ1-5,TRBV30,few,AWSVTGQGVQPQH
TRBJ1-5,TRBV19,once,ASRSVNQPQH
TRBJ2-3,TRBV24-1,.,ATSDLQAGVTDTQY
TRBJ1-5,TRBV28,.,ASSLTGGSNQPQH
TRBJ2-7,TRBV6-5,.,ASKGHGTSVYEQY
TRBJ2-2,TRBV4-3,.,ASNGRYGTGELF
TRBJ1-1,TRBV7-2,once,ASSSGQGSTEAF
TRBJ1-3,TRBV7-3,.,ASSSQEPSSGNTIY
TRBJ1-2,TRBV7-2,.,ASSSRAAYGYT
TRBJ2-5,TRBV7-8,.,ASSLRGGRQETQY
TRBJ2-7,TRBV10-3,.,AITPTSGSYEQY
TRBJ2-7,TRBV7-9,.,ASSLGGTHYYEQY
TRBJ2-7,TRBV5-6,once,ASSSQDRAEQY
TRBJ2-1,TRBV19,.,ASSLSGTGGNNEQF
TRBJ2-3,TRBV6-2/TRBV6-3,.,ASSPGQGFPDTQY
TRBJ1-6,TRBV7-9,.,ASSLAVGRNSPLH
TRBJ2-7,TRBV7-3,.,ASSSSSGSYEQY
TRBJ1-4,TRBV23-1,.,ASSQEGSFNEKLF
TRBJ1-1,TRBV9,.,ASSGGQGAF
TRBJ1-1,TRBV6-5,.,ASRLGTGYTEAF
TRBJ2-2,TRBV7-6,few,ASSFTVTNTGELF
TRBJ2-1,TRBV27,.,ASSVSGSNEQF
TRBJ2-7,TRBV28,once,ASSLFWLRESSGGEQY
TRBJ2-3,TRBV29-1,.,SVEQLAGVPDTQY
TRBJ2-3,TRBV15,.,ATSLGGIGTDTQY
TRBJ2-1,TRBV7-8,.,ASSLAIAGGPSTYNEQF
TRBJ2-5,TRBV2,.,ASGKETQY
TRBJ1-3,TRBV28,.,ASSSGTGPGNTIY
TRBJ2-7,TRBV6-2/TRBV6-3,.,ASSLDWNYEQY
TRBJ1-1,TRBV6-2/TRBV6-3,.,ASSYDFEAF
TRBJ1-5,TRBV27,.,ASSATAYSNQPQH
TRBJ1-2,TRBV20-1,once,SAAAGNGYT
TRBJ2-1,TRBV5-1,.,ASSFVTGYNEQF